Presented here are 21 T cell receptor beta chains from one specimen sequenced in a study of beta chain features in type 1 diabetes. Investigators reverse transcribed all isolated RNA, so they sequenced expressed TCRB transcripts. Sequencing was performed with immunoSEQ multiplex PCR; in TCRdb, only in-frame clones are kept and a portion is missing. The table lists 150,000 to 190,000 clones, about 9.4% of them singletons. Study-level findings and limits: TCRB CDR3s from Type 1 diabetes patients were moderately but significantly shorter in all four CD4+ subsets.

The antigens of these receptors remain unknown. The specimen was central memory CD4+ T cells from blood. These receptors came from a man aged 30 to 45 with type 1 diabetes.

The V and J genes are TRBV19 and TRBJ1-5; perhaps TRBD1 as D (5 bases). Germline CDR1 LNHDA, CDR2 SQIVND (reference sequence). Trimming pared 9 bases from V and 4 bases from J, leaving 16 bases between. This CDR3 has 14 amino acids. The DNA of the CDR3 is TGTGCCAGCGATGTGCAGACAGCTAATCAGCCCCAGCATTTT. It codes for CASDVQTANQPQHF.

The CDR3: CASSLATYEQYF. Written as DNA, the CDR3 is TGTGCCAGCAGCTTAGCGACTTACGAGCAGTACTTC. This sequence joins TRBV13 and TRBJ2-7, with D unclear. V lost 1 base, J lost 4 bases, and 5 bases lay in between. Germline assignment: CDR1 PRHDT and CDR2 FYEKMQ (reference sequence). The CDR3 length is 12 residues.

The J gene is TRBJ2-7, the V gene TRBV5-1; 7 nucleotides align to TRBD2. CDR1 is SGHRS, CDR2 YFSETQ, per germline. With 4 bases clipped from V and 2 bases from J, the junction kept 12 bases outside the gene matches. This CDR3 has 16 residues. Here the CDR3 reads CASSNTGSGVAYEQYF. The CDR3 DNA reads as TGCGCCAGCAGCAATACGGGAAGCGGGGTGGCCTACGAGCAGTACTTC.

This chain joins TRBV28 and TRBJ2-7; tentative D call: TRBD1 (6 bases). From germline, CDR1 is MDHEN and CDR2 SYDVKM. Between the trimmed V and J ends, which lost 8 bases and 5 bases, there was a span of 19 bases. The CDR3 contains 14 residues. This chain's CDR3 is CASSPPRRGNEQYF. The CDR3 DNA reads TGTGCCAGCTCCCCCCCCCGCAGGGGCAACGAGCAGTACTTC.

V usage is TRBV7-6 and J usage is TRBJ2-3, with 8 bases fitting TRBD2. The CDR3 is 12 amino acids. V trimming: 3 bases; J trimming: 8 bases; junction bases outside the gene matches: 1. The germline CDR1 and CDR2 sequences are SGHVS and FNYEAQ. The CDR3 DNA is TGTGCCAGCAGCTTTAGCGGGATTACGCAGTATTTT. Its translation: CASSFSGITQYF.

This rearrangement joins TRBV2 to TRBJ2-7; 8 nucleotides agree with TRBD1. The V gene end was trimmed by 5 bases and the J gene end by 2 bases; junction bases not matched to a gene: 11. Looked up from germline, CDR1 is SNHLY and CDR2 is FYNNEI. CDR3 length: 16 amino acids. The chain's CDR3 is CASSFSPGTGPYEQYF. As DNA, the CDR3 is TGTGCCAGCAGTTTCTCGCCCGGGACAGGCCCCTACGAGCAGTACTTC. The entire variable domain, with the rest obtained from reference TRBV2 and TRBJ2-7, is as follows: EPEVTQTPSHQVTQMGQEVILRCVPISNHLYFYWYRQILGQKVEFLVSFYNNEISEKSEIFDDQFSVERPDGSNFTLKIRSTKLEDSAMYFCASSFSPGTGPYEQYFGPGTRLTVT.

Ten or more counts support this clone. This chain uses TRBV29-1 with TRBJ1-2; a weak D match, TRBD1 (5 bases). The V gene lost 5 bases and the J gene lost 4 bases, with 17 bases spanning the gap. This CDR3 has 14 residues. Germline CDR1 reads SQVTM; CDR2 reads ANQGSEA. The CDR3 bases are TGCAGCGTTCTTGCGCAGGGAGCGGGCTATGGCTACACCTTC. Translation: CSVLAQGAGYGYTF. Full variable domain (remainder filled in from reference TRBV29-1 and TRBJ1-2): SAVISQKPSRDICQRGTSLTIQCQVDSQVTMMFWYRQQPGQSLTLIATANQGSEATYESGFVIDKFPISRPNLTFSTLTVSNMSPEDSSIYLCSVLAQGAGYGYTFGSGTRLTVV.

The sample holds many counts of this clone. Distinct nucleotide sequences in the sample also encode this CDR3. The chain couples TRBV7-2 to TRBJ1-1; TRBD1 is a possible D gene (5 bases). Germline loops: CDR1 SGHTA, CDR2 FQGNSA. This CDR3 has 13 residues. The V end was cut by 5 bases, the J end by 3 bases, with 10 bases between. The CDR3 DNA reads TGTGCCAGCAGCCTTCAGGGATACACTGAAGCTTTCTTT. Amino acids: CASSLQGYTEAFF.

The chain is built from TRBV28 and TRBJ2-1; 8 bases map to TRBD2. The CDR3 consists of 15 residues. Germline V gene data show CDR1 as MDHEN and CDR2 as SYDVKM. V gave up 8 bases and J gave up 8 bases; unmatched junction bases: 14. In DNA form, the CDR3 reads TGTGCCAGCCAGGTTGGCGGGGGGCTCTATGATGAGCAGTTCTTC. This encodes CASQVGGGLYDEQFF.

The chain is built from TRBV28 and TRBJ2-3; 8 bases match TRBD1. The CDR3 covers 14 residues. The germline gives CDR1 MDHEN, CDR2 SYDVKM. V lost 5 bases and J lost 2; bases outside the gene matches: 3. The CDR3 coding sequence is TGTGCCAGCAGTAGACAGGGGATCACAGATACGCAGTATTTT. Encoded protein: CASSRQGITDTQYF.

This clone was seen more than once but under ten times. This sequence joins TRBV7-2 and TRBJ2-7, with a weak D call TRBD2 (5 bases). CDR3 length: 13 residues. Per germline, CDR1 SGHTA and CDR2 FQGNSA. V was pared by 6 bases and J by 4 bases, with 13 bases between. CDR3 sequence reads: CASRSGTDYEQYF. The CDR3 nucleotides are TGTGCCAGCAGAAGCGGAACCGATTACGAGCAGTACTTC.

A few counts support this clone. The rearrangement joins TRBV2 to TRBJ2-3; D might be TRBD2 (6 bases). V lost 4 bases and J lost 0, with 11 bases in between. The CDR3 has 15 residues. The V gene's germline CDR1 is SNHLY and CDR2 FYNNEI. CDR3 nucleotides: TGTGCCAGCAGTGTCCCTAGCGCTAGCACAGATACGCAGTATTTT. It translates to CASSVPSASTDTQYF.

J is TRBJ2-5 and V is TRBV9; 8 bases are shared with TRBD1. Looked up from germline, CDR1 is SGDLS and CDR2 is YYNGEE. The CDR3 spans 15 residues. The V and J ends lost 2 bases and 4 bases, in that order; junction bases with no gene match: 7. The CDR3 DNA sequence: TGTGCCAGCAGCGTTGCAGGGGGCGAAAGAGAGACCCAGTACTTC. It encodes CASSVAGGERETQYF.

This clone turned up a few times. The chain employs TRBV7-8 and TRBJ2-5; 7 bases agree with TRBD1. Trimming removed 5 bases from V and 4 bases from J; junction bases left unmatched: 16. Per the germline V gene, CDR1 is SGHVS and CDR2 is FQNEAQ. The CDR3 is 17 residues long. The CDR3 DNA reads as TGTGCCAGCAGCCGACAACTACAGGGGTTATACGGAGAGACCCAGTACTTC. Amino acid sequence: CASSRQLQGLYGETQYF.

This clone was recorded a few times. This chain connects TRBV18 to TRBJ2-1, with no clear D. V was clipped by 6 bases and J by 7 bases, with 10 bases between them. This CDR3 comprises 12 residues. Germline V gene sequence: CDR1 KGHSH, CDR2 LQKENI. The CDR3 DNA reads TGTGCCAGCTCCCCAGGCTCAAATGAGCAGTTCTTC. Amino acids: CASSPGSNEQFF.

The chain links TRBV28 to TRBJ2-7; TRBD1 matches 8 bases. V gave up 8 bases and J gave up 1 base; unmatched junction bases: 4. Per germline, CDR1 MDHEN and CDR2 SYDVKM. The CDR3 is 13 amino acids. CDR3 region: CASQGALSYEQYF. The CDR3 coding sequence is TGTGCCAGCCAGGGGGCCTTGTCCTACGAGCAGTACTTC.

The chain employs TRBV2 and TRBJ1-5, with a tentative D call TRBD1 (5 bases). Per germline, CDR1 SNHLY and CDR2 FYNNEI. Trimming stripped 2 bases from V and 5 bases from J, with 10 bases between. The CDR3 runs to 14 residues. Written as DNA, the CDR3 is TGTGCCAGCAGTGAAACGACAGCCGATCAGCCCCAGCATTTT. This translates into CASSETTADQPQHF.

This chain joins TRBV6-1 and TRBJ1-5; a weak D match, TRBD1 (5 bases). Trimming left V 4 bases short and J 5 bases short, with 9 bases between. The CDR3 runs to 13 residues. Germline CDR1 and CDR2: MNHNS and SASEGT. The CDR3 loop reads CASSVRGYQPQHF. DNA of the CDR3: TGTGCCAGCAGTGTAAGGGGATATCAGCCCCAGCATTTT.

This chain connects TRBV28 to TRBJ2-3; the D is unclear. CDR1 is MDHEN, CDR2 SYDVKM, per germline. The V end was cut by 5 bases, the J end by 0 bases, with 12 bases between. The CDR3 is 15 residues long. The CDR3 loop is CASSPYTTSTDTQYF. The CDR3 nucleotides are TGTGCCAGCAGTCCGTACACAACGAGCACAGATACGCAGTATTTT.

The chain is built from TRBV11-2 and TRBJ2-7; 8 bases agree with TRBD2. This CDR3 comprises 11 residues. With V trimmed by 5 bases and J by 7 bases, 1 base remained unmatched. Germline CDR1 reads SGHAT; CDR2 reads FQNNGV. Here the CDR3 reads CASSPGGEQYF. The CDR3 DNA reads TGTGCCAGCAGCCCGGGGGGGGAGCAGTACTTC.

The CDR3 spells CASSEAGVGTGDTGEQFF. CDR3 sequence (DNA): TGTGCCAGCAGTGAAGCAGGGGTGGGGACAGGGGATACGGGTGAGCAGTTCTTC. V usage is TRBV2 and J usage is TRBJ2-1; 10 nucleotides line up with TRBD1. CDR3 size: 18 residues. CDR1 and CDR2 (germline): SNHLY, FYNNEI. The J segment lost 9 bases and the V segment lost 0 bases, leaving 14 bases of the junction unmatched.